These 28 T cell receptor beta chains originate from one sample sequenced in a study of blood T cell repertoires in COVID-19. Repertoires were generated with immunoSEQ multiplex PCR, while TCRdb's copy carries only in-frame clones and drops some. The table has around 200,000 clones, roughly 87% seen once; the top ten hold 1.9%. Specimen: peripheral blood. Source of these receptors: a man in his forties or fifties with active or convalescent COVID-19.

This chain joins TRBV9 and TRBJ2-7; weak D call: TRBD2 (6 bases). The CDR3 length is 19 residues. Germline CDR1 reads SGDLS; CDR2 reads YYNGEE. Trimming took 4 bases from V and 0 from J, leaving 26 bases between them. As DNA, the CDR3 is TGTGCCAGCAGCCCAGAGAGCGGGCCCGGAGCACCGAGCTCCTACGAGCAGTACTTC. Protein: CASSPESGPGAPSSYEQYF. Full variable domain (rest looked up from reference TRBV9 and TRBJ2-7): DSGVTQTPKHLITATGQRVTLRCSPRSGDLSVYWYQQSLDQGLQFLIQYYNGEERAKGNILERFSAQQFPDLHSELNLSSLELGDSALYFCASSPESGPGAPSSYEQYFGPGTRLTVT.

The CDR3 loop is CASSYTAGAGPPADTQYF. The CDR3 nucleotides are TGTGCCAGCAGTTACACGGCAGGGGCAGGACCCCCCGCAGATACGCAGTATTTT. This rearrangement joins TRBV6-2 or TRBV6-3 to TRBJ2-3; possibly TRBD1 for D (6 bases). Deletions cut 2 bases from V and 4 bases from J, with 22 bases between. Germline CDR1 MNHEY, CDR2 SVGEGT. This CDR3 spans 18 amino acids.

This chain joins TRBV18 and TRBJ1-1; TRBD1 matches 7 bases. The CDR3 is 16 amino acids. Trimming cost V 4 bases and J 4 bases; bases outside gene matches: 12. CDR1 is KGHSH, CDR2 LQKENI, per germline. Here the CDR3 DNA reads TGTGCCAGCTCACGTAACAGGGGATCGACAGGCACTGAAGCTTTCTTT. Translation: CASSRNRGSTGTEAFF.

The chain uses TRBV5-1 and TRBJ2-7; D might be TRBD2 (5 bases). The CDR3 has 16 amino acids. The V gene's germline CDR1 is SGHRS and CDR2 YFSETQ. The V end lost 3 bases, the J end lost 7 bases, and 23 bases lay between the germline ends. CDR3 residues: CASSSTGRASLYEQYF. The CDR3, as DNA: TGCGCCAGCAGCTCCACGGGTCGGGCTAGCCTTTATGAGCAGTACTTC.

The CDR3 sequence: CASSPGQGFRTGDSPLHF. The CDR3 nucleotides read TGTGCCAGCAGCCCGGGACAGGGATTCCGAACAGGCGATTCACCCCTCCACTTT. The chain joins TRBV14 to TRBJ1-6; the match to TRBD1 covers 9 bases. V shed 4 bases, J shed 8 bases, and the junction held 15 bases outside the gene matches. This CDR3 comprises 18 residues. Per germline, CDR1 SGHDN and CDR2 FVKESK.

The rearrangement joins TRBV28 to TRBJ1-4, with a tentative D call TRBD1 (5 bases). Per the germline V gene, CDR1 is MDHEN and CDR2 is SYDVKM. Between the trimmed V and J ends, which lost 2 bases and 7 bases, there was a span of 11 bases. The CDR3 extends over 14 amino acids. The CDR3 bases are TGTGCCAGCAGTTTAATAAGGAGGGGTGAAAAACTGTTTTTT. As protein: CASSLIRRGEKLFF.

The V and J genes are TRBV3-1 (or the pseudogene TRBV3-2) and TRBJ2-7; 12 nucleotides line up with TRBD2. J gave up 5 bases and V 1 base, and 9 bases lay outside the gene matches. The CDR3 length is 17 residues. Germline CDR1 and CDR2: LGHDT and YNNKEL (reference sequence). CDR3 sequence (DNA): TGTGCCAGCAGCCAAGGGACTAGCGGGACTCCAATCGACGAGCAGTACTTC. It is translated as CASSQGTSGTPIDEQYF.

The chain joins TRBV5-1 to TRBJ2-7; 11 bases fit TRBD1. V was pared by 4 bases and J by 4 bases, with 4 bases of the junction left unmatched. The CDR3 has 14 residues. Per the germline V gene, CDR1 is SGHRS and CDR2 is YFSETQ. This chain's CDR3 is CASSTGQGEYEQYF. The CDR3 coding sequence is TGCGCCAGCAGCACGGGACAGGGGGAGTACGAGCAGTACTTC.

V and J are TRBV6-2 or TRBV6-3 and TRBJ2-1, with D possibly matching TRBD2 (5 bases). The CDR3 covers 15 residues. CDR1 is MNHEY, CDR2 SVGEGT, per germline. V was trimmed by 2 bases and J by 8 bases, leaving 16 bases between them. The CDR3 DNA reads as TGTGCCAGCAGTTACACGGGGAACCCAACGGATGAGCAGTTCTTC. Protein product: CASSYTGNPTDEQFF.

The rearrangement uses TRBV28 and TRBJ1-6, with 7 nucleotides matching TRBD1. CDR1 is MDHEN, CDR2 SYDVKM, per germline. Trimming cost V 2 bases and J 4 bases; bases outside gene matches: 2. CDR3 size: 15 residues. The CDR3 region has the DNA TGTGCCAGCAGTTTAGGGGACAGATATAATTCACCCCTCCACTTT. It is translated as CASSLGDRYNSPLHF.

This chain joins TRBV28 and TRBJ1-2, with D perhaps TRBD1 (5 bases). Germline CDR1 reads MDHEN; CDR2 reads SYDVKM. Trimming shortened V by 6 bases and J by 2 bases, and 16 bases separated the two germline ends. This CDR3 has 15 amino acids. The CDR3 sequence is CASSPTPTVNYGYTF. The CDR3, as DNA: TGTGCCAGCAGCCCTACTCCGACAGTGAACTATGGCTACACCTTC.

The chain combines TRBV10-3 with TRBJ1-5; possible D gene TRBD1, 6 bases. V lost 2 bases and J 2 bases, leaving 10 bases between the germline ends. The CDR3 extends over 15 amino acids. Per germline, CDR1 ENHRY and CDR2 SYGVKD. The CDR3 DNA reads as TGTGCCATCAGTGAGCGGGCAGGGGGCAATCAGCCCCAGCATTTT. This gives the protein CAISERAGGNQPQHF.

This clone was seen a handful of times. The chain links TRBV6-5 to TRBJ1-6; 10 nucleotides align to TRBD1. This CDR3 is built from 15 residues. The germline V gene has CDR1 MNHEY and CDR2 SVGAGI. Trimming at V came to 5 bases and at J to 10 bases, leaving 8 bases not matched to a gene. In nucleotides, the CDR3 is TGTGCCAGCAGTCGGACAGGGGGACAGGGGTCACCCCTCCACTTT. It is translated as CASSRTGGQGSPLHF.

A remark on this clone: At the DNA level, this CDR3 is encoded by other sequences in the same sample as well. This chain links TRBV3-1 (or the pseudogene TRBV3-2) with TRBJ1-5, with D uncertain. Trimming took 1 base from V and 1 from J, leaving 8 bases between them. Germline values: CDR1 LGHDT, CDR2 YNNKEL (reference sequence). The CDR3 runs to 15 residues. The CDR3 protein is CASSQVAGSNQPQHF. Written as DNA, the CDR3 is TGTGCCAGCAGCCAAGTCGCCGGGAGCAATCAGCCCCAGCATTTT.

This clone was observed a few times. This chain uses TRBV5-1 with TRBJ1-6; 9 bases align to TRBD1. From germline, CDR1 is SGHRS and CDR2 YFSETQ. The trim removed 3 bases at V and 6 bases at J, leaving 10 bases unmatched. This CDR3 has 17 residues. CDR3: CASSSAVGTGRNSPLHF. For the CDR3, the DNA is TGCGCCAGCAGCTCAGCCGTCGGGACAGGGCGTAATTCACCCCTCCACTTT.

The chain joins TRBV6-5 to TRBJ1-5; TRBD1 matches at 9 bases. With V trimmed by 4 bases and J by 7 bases, 5 bases remained unmatched. This CDR3 region has 14 residues. Germline assignment: CDR1 MNHEY and CDR2 SVGAGI. The CDR3 is CASSLGQGRQPQHF. DNA for the CDR3: TGTGCCAGCAGTTTAGGACAGGGGAGGCAGCCCCAGCATTTT.

V and J are TRBV7-9 and TRBJ1-1; 8 bases map to TRBD1. Trimming at V came to 5 bases and at J to 5 bases, leaving 19 bases not matched to a gene. Germline CDR1 SEHNR, CDR2 FQNEAQ (reference sequence). CDR3 length: 18 residues. DNA of the CDR3: TGTGCCAGCAGCCCTCTAAACGGACAGGGTTGGGGGTGGACTGAAGCTTTCTTT. It yields the protein CASSPLNGQGWGWTEAFF. Drawing the rest from reference TRBV7-9 and TRBJ1-1, the complete variable domain is DTGVSQNPRHKITKRGQNVTFRCDPISEHNRLYWYRQTLGQGPEFLTYFQNEAQLEKSRLLSDRFSAERPKGSFSTLEIQRTEQGDSAMYLCASSPLNGQGWGWTEAFFGQGTRLTVV.

The chain recombines TRBV5-1 with TRBJ2-2; D is undetermined. Per the germline V gene, CDR1 is SGHRS and CDR2 is YFSETQ. CDR3 length equals 15 residues. The V gene lost 0 bases and the J gene lost 4 bases, with 10 bases spanning the gap. The CDR3 DNA reads TGCGCCAGCAGCTTGGATGGCAGAAGCACCGGGGAGCTGTTTTTT. Its protein product is CASSLDGRSTGELFF.

This clone was seen just once. This same CDR3 is encoded by further DNA sequences in the sample. The genes are TRBV18 and TRBJ1-4; TRBD1 agrees at 10 bases. Germline loops: CDR1 KGHSH, CDR2 LQKENI. This CDR3 spans 14 amino acids. The V segment lost 3 bases and the J segment 5 bases; nucleotides outside the gene matches: 0. The CDR3: CASSPGQGNEKLFF. For the CDR3, the DNA is TGTGCCAGCTCACCGGGACAGGGGAATGAAAAACTGTTTTTT.

This clone was seen just once. This chain uses TRBV19 with TRBJ1-6; D is perhaps TRBD1 (5 bases). Germline values: CDR1 LNHDA, CDR2 SQIVND (reference sequence). The CDR3 sequence is 16 residues long. V was trimmed by 4 bases and J by 5 bases, leaving 15 bases between them. The CDR3 sequence: CASSTGKRTHNSPLHF. CDR3 sequence (DNA): TGTGCCAGTAGTACAGGGAAAAGAACTCATAATTCACCCCTCCACTTT.

V gene TRBV12-3 or TRBV12-4 combines with J gene TRBJ1-2; D ambiguous. Trimming removed 3 bases at V and 2 bases at J, with 7 bases between. This CDR3 contains 13 residues. In DNA form, the CDR3 reads TGTGCCAGCAGTTTTACGGGGAACTATGGCTACACCTTC. Its protein is CASSFTGNYGYTF.

This sequence joins TRBV6-1 and TRBJ1-2; perhaps TRBD1 as D (6 bases). Germline loops: CDR1 MNHNS, CDR2 SASEGT. There are 16 residues in the CDR3. V lost 4 bases to trimming and J lost 1 base, with 16 bases between them. In nucleotides, the CDR3 is TGTGCCAGCAGTGGAGAACAGGGAATGGATAACTATGGCTACACCTTC. Amino acids: CASSGEQGMDNYGYTF.

The chain combines TRBV27 with TRBJ1-2, with TRBD1 matching over 9 bases. With 6 bases clipped from V and 5 bases from J, the junction kept 10 bases outside the gene matches. Germline-derived CDR1 and CDR2 are MNHEY and SMNVEV (reference sequence). The CDR3 contains 15 residues. CDR3 amino acids: CASSGDRTGEYGYTF. CDR3 coding DNA: TGTGCCAGCAGCGGCGACCGGACAGGGGAATATGGCTACACCTTC.

J is TRBJ1-2 and V is TRBV10-2, with a weak D call TRBD1 (6 bases). The CDR3 consists of 14 residues. Trimming stripped 6 bases from V and 4 bases from J, with 15 bases between. Germline V gives CDR1 WSHSY, CDR2 SAAADI. The CDR3 nucleotides read TGCGCCAGCAGCCCAGGGGCCGGGCCCTATGGCTACACCTTC. Its protein product is CASSPGAGPYGYTF.

The J gene is TRBJ1-2, the V gene TRBV6-5; a possible D gene is TRBD1 (6 bases). This CDR3 is built from 13 residues. CDR1 MNHEY and CDR2 SVGAGI come from the germline V gene. V was cut by 10 bases and J by 0 bases, with 12 bases left in between. The CDR3 nucleotides are TGTGCCAACCACAGGGCTGCTAACTATGGCTACACCTTC. It specifies CANHRAANYGYTF.

The chain has TRBV29-1 and TRBJ2-5, with 11 bases lining up with TRBD1. CDR3 size: 15 residues. The germline CDR1 and CDR2 sequences are SQVTM and ANQGSEA. The V and J ends lost 3 bases and 5 bases, in that order; junction bases with no gene match: 8. For the CDR3, the DNA is TGCAGCGTTGAGGACAGGGGGCGAAAACCCGAGACCCAGTACTTC. It is translated as CSVEDRGRKPETQYF.

A remark on this clone: A read error may account for a junction end that differs from germline. This chain joins TRBV3-1 (or the pseudogene TRBV3-2) and TRBJ2-2, with 9 nucleotides matching TRBD2. This CDR3 is built from 17 residues. CDR1 and CDR2 (germline): LGHDT, YNNKEL (reference sequence). Here the CDR3 DNA reads TGTGCCCGCAGCCGAACTCGCGGGGGGGGAGACACCGGGGAGCTGTTTTTT. It yields the protein CARSRTRGGGDTGELFF.

J is TRBJ2-2 and V is TRBV18, with 8 bases that match TRBD1. Trimming cost V 3 bases and J 3 bases; bases outside gene matches: 3. The CDR3 spans 15 residues. Germline CDR1 and CDR2: KGHSH and LQKENI. CDR3 coding DNA: TGTGCCAGCTCACCCGGACAGGGCTACACCGGGGAGCTGTTTTTT. Encoded protein: CASSPGQGYTGELFF.